The rows below give T cell receptor beta chains drawn from one sample of a study of cytomegalovirus exposure and HLA in healthy donors. Using immunoSEQ multiplex PCR, the repertoire was profiled, and TCRdb retains in-frame clones only, with some absent. Seen here are around 240,000 clones, 82% observed once, and the top ten hold 5.4%. The sequenced sample was PBMCs. These receptors came from a woman aged 40 to 55 in good health and CMV-seropositive. Both conserved end residues are part of each CDR3. The D gene is left open where the match is weak. The size field is filled for only some rows; it gives once, few, many or a size class.

-	TRBJ1-4	TRBV6-5	TRBD1	CASSYDRANEKLFF	TGTGCCAGCAGTTACGACAGGGCTAATGAAAAACTGTTTTTT
few	TRBJ2-5	TRBV5-1	TRBD1	CASSRRPFPRDRAYQETQYF	TGCGCCAGCAGCCGCCGTCCCTTTCCCCGGGACAGGGCGTACCAAGAGACCCAGTACTTC
-	TRBJ1-6	TRBV5-8	-	CASSWGEASYNSPLHF	TGTGCCAGCAGCTGGGGGGAGGCCTCCTATAATTCACCCCTCCACTTT
-	TRBJ1-3	TRBV30	-	CAWSLKQGSGNTIYF	TGTGCCTGGAGCTTAAAACAGGGCTCTGGAAACACCATATATTTT
-	TRBJ1-2	TRBV19	-	CASTRTGGSYGYTF	TGTGCCAGTACCAGAACGGGAGGGTCGTATGGCTACACCTTC
-	TRBJ1-3	TRBV4-2	-	CASSHEGGGGSGNTIYF	TGTGCCAGCAGCCACGAAGGAGGGGGAGGGTCTGGAAACACCATATATTTT
-	TRBJ2-1	TRBV7-7	TRBD1	CASSLGQGLYNEQFF	TGTGCTAGCAGCTTAGGACAGGGGCTATACAATGAGCAGTTCTTC
once	TRBJ1-1	TRBV27	TRBD1	CASSPLVGGGLYTEAFF	TGTGCCAGCAGTCCCCTGGTAGGGGGCGGGTTGTACACTGAAGCTTTCTTT
-	TRBJ1-2	TRBV6-5	-	CASSYYSGGYGYTF	TGTGCCAGCAGTTACTACTCCGGAGGATATGGCTACACCTTC
once	TRBJ1-1	TRBV5-1	TRBD1	CASSGTGFTEAFF	TGCGCCAGCTCCGGGACAGGGTTCACTGAAGCTTTCTTT
-	TRBJ2-1	TRBV5-1	TRBD2	CASSLTSGGREEQFF	TGCGCCAGCAGCTTAACTAGCGGGGGCCGGGAAGAGCAGTTCTTC
once	TRBJ1-6	TRBV15	-	CATAGQNNSPLHF	TGTGCCACCGCCGGACAGAATAATTCCCCCCTCCACTTT
-	TRBJ2-3	TRBV10-1	TRBD2	CASSDGGATDTQYF	TGCGCCAGCAGCGACGGGGGGGCCACAGATACGCAGTATTTT
once	TRBJ1-2	TRBV4-1	TRBD1	CASSQDRGTGGRRGYTF	TGCGCCAGCAGCCAAGATAGGGGGACAGGGGGACGACGGGGCTACACCTTC
-	TRBJ1-2	TRBV2	-	CASRAGLANYGYTF	TGTGCCAGCAGAGCTGGACTAGCTAACTATGGCTACACCTTC
-	TRBJ2-7	TRBV7-9	-	CASIPAGLSSYEQYF	TGTGCCAGCATCCCCGCGGGTTTAAGCTCCTACGAGCAGTACTTC
-	TRBJ1-2	TRBV5-1	-	CASSPDRSYGYTF	TGCGCCAGCAGCCCAGACAGATCCTATGGCTACACCTTC
few	TRBJ2-7	TRBV6-5	TRBD1	CASSPQGAQQYF	TGTGCCAGCAGCCCCCAGGGGGCCCAGCAGTACTTC
-	TRBJ1-1	TRBV5-1	-	CASSLSRNTEAFF	TGCGCCAGCAGCTTATCCCGGAACACTGAAGCTTTCTTT
few	TRBJ2-3	TRBV25-1	TRBD1	CASSPDRESTDTQYF	TGTGCCAGCAGTCCTGACAGGGAGAGCACAGATACGCAGTATTTT
-	TRBJ2-2	TRBV19	TRBD2	CASSAGGVTGELFF	TGTGCCAGTAGCGCCGGGGGGGTCACCGGGGAGCTGTTTTTT
-	TRBJ1-2	TRBV7-9	TRBD1	CSSSLGTGGDYGYTF	TGTTCCAGCAGCTTAGGGACAGGGGGCGACTATGGCTACACCTTC